This TCR beta chain was retrieved from a study of cytomegalovirus exposure and HLA in healthy donors. At the level of the study: Out of 180 million or so T cells, an earlier analysis found 117 million unique TCR beta sequences in total.

PCR amplification relied on 60 Vbeta primers (plus 13 Jbeta primers). Assay used: immunoSEQ multiplex PCR; TCRdb lists only in-frame clones, some missing. The table includes 120,000 to 150,000 clones, around 79% detected once. Germline lookup yields CDR1 SGHTA and CDR2 FQGNSA. With V trimmed by 1 base and J by 0 bases, 3 bases remained unmatched. CDR3 length: 15 residues. Each donor was healthy, and each was a bone marrow donor. Overall study results and limits: A later analysis by the authors found several of the most significant clusters apparently linked to common viral pathogens. Researchers counted around 170 TCR beta chains as cytomegalovirus-associated.

In its sample, this clone was seen once. Its antigen is as yet unknown. Sequencing was performed on PBMCs. The clonotype originates from a female donor in good health and CMV-seronegative. V is TRBV7-2 and J is TRBJ2-7; TRBD2 aligns across 7 bases. This CDR3 is CASSLVGGGSYEQYF. The CDR3 DNA follows: TGTGCCAGCAGCTTAGTGGGCGGGGGCTCCTACGAGCAGTACTTC.